This TCR beta chain appears in the sequencing data of a study of T cell changes during pregnancy in multiple sclerosis. Method: immunoSEQ multiplex PCR; TCRdb's copy keeps in-frame clones and lacks some. The sample lists around 35,000 clones; about nine tenths were seen once. The sequence came from a female donor with multiple sclerosis, enrolled in a pregnancy study. The sequencing used CD8+ T cells from peripheral blood mononuclear cells, collected before pregnancy.

The CDR3 sequence: CASSLFFEDRGWDGYTF. For the CDR3, the DNA is TGTGCCAGCAGCTTGTTTTTTGAAGACAGGGGGTGGGATGGCTACACCTTC. The chain recombines TRBV5-6 with TRBJ1-2; 9 bases align to TRBD1. The V segment lost 1 base and the J segment 6 bases; nucleotides outside the gene matches: 13. Germline V CDR1 and CDR2: SGHDT, YYEEEE. The length of the CDR3 is 17 residues. Variable domain in full (rest from reference TRBV5-6 and TRBJ1-2): DAGVTQSPTHLIKTRGQQVTLRCSPKSGHDTVSWYQQALGQGPQFIFQYYEEEERQRGNFPDRFSGHQFPNYSSELNVNALLLGDSALYLCASSLFFEDRGWDGYTFGSGTRLTVV.